A single sample is the source of the 3 T cell receptor beta chains below, sequenced in a study of T cell repertoires in cytomegalovirus infection. A single record per CDR3 protein comes from TCRdb applying MiXCR to the reads. The sample shows roughly 630,000 distinct CDR3 sequences, more than 20% of them seen only once. Sequenced material: CD8+ T cells from PBMCs. The receptors were sampled from a human donor in good health (CMV status not recorded). Some clones in this sample may be carry-over from other donors' samples.

The gene calls are TRBV25-1 and TRBJ2-3; D possibly corresponds to TRBD2 (5 bases). The CDR3 length is 14 residues. V lost 1 base and J 6 bases, leaving 11 bases between the germline ends. Looked up from germline, CDR1 is MGHDK and CDR2 is SYGVNS. This CDR3 reads CASSEFTRRDTQYF. In DNA form, the CDR3 reads TGTGCCAGCAGTGAATTCACCCGGAGGGATACGCAGTATTTT.

The chain couples TRBV11-2 to TRBJ2-3; D gene ambiguous. The CDR3 loop spans 15 amino acids. V lost 5 bases and J 8 bases, leaving 20 bases between the germline ends. Germline assignment: CDR1 SGHAT and CDR2 FQNNGV. CDR3 region: CASSIGALIHGTQYF. The DNA of the CDR3 is TGTGCCAGCAGCATTGGCGCCTTAATACATGGTACGCAGTATTTT.

This clonotype occurred many times. The genes are TRBV7-9 and TRBJ2-1; TRBD1 matches 9 bases. The CDR3 is made up of 12 amino acids. CDR1 and CDR2 (germline): SEHNR, FQNEAQ (reference sequence). V was clipped by 4 bases and J by 15 bases; unmatched bases: 7. The CDR3 nucleotides read TGTGCCAGCAGCTCTGGGACAGGGCCGCGGTTCTTC. It translates to CASSSGTGPRFF.